One sample yielded the 29 T cell receptor beta chains listed below, sequenced in a study of T cells after yellow fever vaccination. TCRdb re-analysed the 5' RACE reads in MiXCR, keeping a single row per CDR3 protein. The table has 95,000 to 100,000 distinct CDR3 sequences, roughly 5.2% seen once. The sample was CD8+ T cells sorted from PBMCs, taken 10 days after the yellow fever booster vaccination. The receptors were gathered from a man between 18 and 29 years old who received the YFV17D yellow fever vaccine.

This chain joins TRBV20-1 and TRBJ1-2; the D gene is possibly TRBD1 (5 bases). With 4 bases removed from V and 5 bases from J, the gap between germline ends came to 14 bases. The CDR3 totals 13 residues. Germline V gene sequence: CDR1 DFQATT, CDR2 SNEGSKA (reference sequence). The CDR3 region is CSATGLGPYGYTF. The CDR3 coding sequence is TGCAGTGCTACAGGGTTGGGACCTTATGGCTACACCTTC.

This clonotype was observed a handful of times. The chain joins TRBV5-1 to TRBJ2-7; 7 bases match TRBD2. The J segment lost 4 bases and the V segment lost 4 bases, leaving 23 bases of the junction unmatched. This CDR3 is 19 amino acids long. Germline V gene data show CDR1 as SGHRS and CDR2 as YFSETQ. The CDR3 protein is CASSGEGSRATTPPYEQYF. CDR3 sequence (DNA): TGCGCCAGCAGCGGGGAGGGGTCCCGCGCAACCACCCCTCCTTACGAGCAGTACTTC.

The V call is TRBV5-5, the J call TRBJ1-2; TRBD1 is a possible D gene (5 bases). With 4 bases removed from V and 1 base from J, the gap between germline ends came to 11 bases. CDR1 SGHKS and CDR2 YYEKEE come from the germline V gene (reference sequence). This CDR3 spans 14 amino acids. The CDR3 region is CASSKSGGNYGYTF. DNA of the CDR3: TGTGCCAGCAGCAAAAGCGGGGGTAACTATGGCTACACCTTC. Drawing the rest from reference TRBV5-5 and TRBJ1-2, the complete variable domain is DAGVTQSPTHLIKTRGQQVTLRCSPISGHKSVSWYQQVLGQGPQFIFQYYEKEERGRGNFPDRFSARQFPNYSSELNVNALLLGDSALYLCASSKSGGNYGYTFGSGTRLTVV.

This clonotype was seen many times. This sequence joins TRBV11-2 and TRBJ2-7; 9 bases match TRBD1. Germline V gene data show CDR1 as SGHAT and CDR2 as FQNNGV. This CDR3 contains 14 residues. V trimming: 6 bases; J trimming: 3 bases; junction bases outside the gene matches: 6. The CDR3 sequence is CASRPGTGLYEQYF. DNA of the CDR3: TGTGCCAGCAGACCCGGGACAGGGCTCTACGAGCAGTACTTC.

Worth noting for this clonotype: A read error may be the cause here, since a much bigger clone is one base away. CDR3 protein: CASSYVQETQYF. The DNA for the CDR3 is TGTGCCAGCAGTTACGTCCAAGAGACCCAGTACTTC. This chain connects TRBV6-6 to TRBJ2-5; no definite D call. V was cut by 2 bases and J by 1 base, with 2 bases left in between. Germline V gene data show CDR1 as MNHNY and CDR2 as SVGAGI (reference sequence). This CDR3 is built from 12 residues.

This clonotype was counted many times. J is TRBJ1-5 and V is TRBV4-3, with unresolved D. This CDR3 region has 18 residues. CDR1 is LGHNA and CDR2 is YSLEER in the germline V gene. The V and J ends lost 1 base and 4 bases respectively, with 20 bases between them. CDR3 sequence (DNA): TGCGCCAGCAGCCAAGCCCCAATCATATTGGGCATTAATCAGCCCCAGCATTTT. Its translation is CASSQAPIILGINQPQHF.

The rearrangement joins TRBV9 to TRBJ2-1, with 13 bases aligning to TRBD2. CDR1 SGDLS and CDR2 YYNGEE come from the germline V gene. The CDR3 runs 14 residues. V lost 3 bases and J lost 10; bases outside the gene matches: 4. CDR3 in amino acids: CASSGTSGGWEQFF. Here the CDR3 DNA reads TGTGCCAGCAGCGGGACTAGCGGGGGCTGGGAGCAGTTCTTC.

The chain has TRBV7-6 and TRBJ2-5; 8 bases are a match to TRBD1. CDR1 and CDR2 from the germline V gene are SGHVS and FNYEAQ. V dropped 2 bases and J dropped 4; count of bases not matched to a gene: 3. The length of the CDR3 is 14 residues. CDR3 residues: CASSLQDRAETQYF. CDR3 bases: TGTGCCAGCAGCTTACAGGACAGGGCAGAGACCCAGTACTTC.

This clonotype was observed a handful of times. V is TRBV12-3 or TRBV12-4 and J is TRBJ2-5, with D unresolved. Trimming took 4 bases from V and 1 from J, leaving 10 bases between them. This CDR3 spans 14 amino acids. The CDR3: CASSSRPAQETQYF. Here the CDR3 DNA reads TGTGCCAGCAGTTCTCGGCCAGCCCAAGAGACCCAGTACTTC.

The CDR3 region is CASSQEPGYEQYV. CDR3 in DNA: TGTGCCAGCAGCCAAGAACCCGGCTACGAGCAGTACGTC. The chain uses TRBV4-2 and TRBJ2-7, with unresolved D. CDR3 size: 13 residues. Germline assignment: CDR1 LGHNA and CDR2 YNFKEQ. Trimming shortened V by 0 bases and J by 3 bases, and 6 bases separated the two germline ends.

As to this clonotype: A much larger clonotype is one base distant, so this may be a read error. The chain carries TRBV6-2 or TRBV6-3 and TRBJ2-7; D uncertain. The V gene lost 7 bases and the J gene lost 0 bases, with 13 bases spanning the gap. Germline V CDR1 and CDR2: MNHEY, SVGEGT. This CDR3 has 14 amino acids. The CDR3 sequence is CASIWRLSSYEQYF. Written as DNA, the CDR3 is TGTGCCAGCATTTGGCGCCTCAGCTCCTACGAGCAGTACTTC.

The V and J genes are TRBV7-3 and TRBJ2-7; a weak D match, TRBD2 (6 bases). Trimming removed 6 bases from V and 0 bases from J, with 15 bases in between. The CDR3 extends over 15 amino acids. Germline V gene data show CDR1 as SGHTA and CDR2 as FQGTGA. The DNA of the CDR3 is TGTGCCAGCAGTCGAGCCGGGGGAAGCTCCTACGAGCAGTACTTC. This sequence encodes CASSRAGGSSYEQYF. The full variable domain, rest sourced from reference TRBV7-3 and TRBJ2-7, is GAGVSQTPSNKVTEKGKYVELRCDPISGHTALYWYRQSLGQGPEFLIYFQGTGAADDSGLPNDRFFAVRPEGSVSTLKIQRTERGDSAVYLCASSRAGGSSYEQYFGPGTRLTVT.

This clonotype was observed many times. V usage is TRBV5-6 and J usage is TRBJ1-6; 8 nucleotides align to TRBD1. Per germline, CDR1 SGHDT and CDR2 YYEEEE. The V gene end was trimmed by 2 bases and the J gene end by 8 bases; junction bases not matched to a gene: 3. CDR3 size: 14 residues. This CDR3 is CASSFQGAHSPLHF. The CDR3 bases are TGTGCCAGCAGCTTTCAGGGGGCGCATTCACCCCTCCACTTT.

This clonotype turned up a few times. This chain joins TRBV6-5 and TRBJ2-7, with no clear D. Deletions cut 0 bases from V and 4 bases from J, with 7 bases between. The CDR3 consists of 13 residues. CDR1 and CDR2 from the germline V gene are MNHEY and SVGAGI. DNA for the CDR3: TGTGCCAGCAGTTACTCTGTCGGGTACGAGCAGTACTTC. This sequence encodes CASSYSVGYEQYF.

This clonotype was detected only a few times. The rearrangement joins TRBV9 to TRBJ1-1, with 12 bases matching TRBD1. The germline V gene has CDR1 SGDLS and CDR2 YYNGEE. V shed 3 bases and J 5 bases; nucleotides not matched to a gene: 8. This CDR3 contains 16 residues. The chain's CDR3 is CASSARDRGPYTEAFF. CDR3 in DNA: TGTGCCAGCAGCGCAAGGGACAGGGGGCCGTATACTGAAGCTTTCTTT.

This clonotype has a handful of counts. The J gene is TRBJ1-1, the V gene TRBV5-4; weak D call: TRBD1 (5 bases). V lost 4 bases and J 2 bases, leaving 18 bases between the germline ends. This CDR3 comprises 16 residues. The germline gives CDR1 SGHNT, CDR2 YYREEE (reference sequence). The CDR3 loop reads CASSAHSGTANTEAFF. Here the CDR3 DNA reads TGTGCCAGCAGCGCCCACTCCGGGACGGCAAACACTGAAGCTTTCTTT.

The sample holds many counts of this clonotype. The rearrangement joins TRBV28 to TRBJ1-4; 7 nucleotides align to TRBD1. Trimming cost V 5 bases and J 0 bases; bases outside gene matches: 3. Germline CDR1 and CDR2: MDHEN and SYDVKM. The CDR3 consists of 15 residues. CDR3 sequence: CASSRGTATNEKLFF. For the CDR3, the DNA is TGTGCCAGCAGTCGCGGGACAGCAACTAATGAAAAACTGTTTTTT. Using reference TRBV28 and TRBJ1-4 for the parts outside the CDR3, the full variable domain is DVKVTQSSRYLVKRTGEKVFLECVQDMDHENMFWYRQDPGLGLRLIYFSYDVKMKEKGDIPEGYSVSREKKERFSLILESASTNQTSMYLCASSRGTATNEKLFFGSGTQLSVL.

This clonotype has more than one count but fewer than ten. CDR3 sequence: CASSAARLAGGIDTQYF. In DNA form, the CDR3 reads TGTGCCAGCAGTGCTGCTCGACTAGCGGGGGGCATAGATACGCAGTATTTT. The chain links TRBV9 to TRBJ2-3; 13 nucleotides match TRBD2. The V gene end was trimmed by 5 bases and the J gene end by 5 bases; junction bases not matched to a gene: 11. CDR3 size: 17 residues. Germline V lookup: CDR1 SGDLS, CDR2 YYNGEE.

This chain links TRBV28 with TRBJ2-1, with 9 positions matching TRBD2. The V gene end was trimmed by 10 bases and the J gene end by 8 bases; junction bases not matched to a gene: 15. This CDR3 has 15 amino acids. Germline loops: CDR1 MDHEN, CDR2 SYDVKM. The CDR3 DNA reads as TGTGCCACCTCTCCCTTGGGGACTAGCATCGATGAGCAGTTCTTC. Its translation is CATSPLGTSIDEQFF.

This clonotype was seen a few times. This chain links TRBV12-3 or TRBV12-4 with TRBJ2-3; D is perhaps TRBD2 (5 bases). The CDR3 extends over 13 amino acids. Trimming removed 4 bases from V and 3 bases from J, with 8 bases in between. In DNA, the CDR3 is TGTGCCAGCAGTTGGACTGTAACAGATACGCAGTATTTT. Translation: CASSWTVTDTQYF.

In its sample, this clonotype was seen a few times. The chain uses TRBV29-1 and TRBJ1-2; 9 nucleotides align to TRBD1. The CDR3 extends over 13 amino acids. Germline trimming cut 5 bases from V and 7 bases from J; bases unmatched to any gene: 8. Per the germline V gene, CDR1 is SQVTM and CDR2 is ANQGSEA. CDR3 residues: CSVPQDRGPGYTF. CDR3 sequence (DNA): TGCAGCGTTCCCCAGGACAGGGGACCTGGCTACACCTTC. The complete variable domain, with remaining parts taken from reference TRBV29-1 and TRBJ1-2, reads SAVISQKPSRDICQRGTSLTIQCQVDSQVTMMFWYRQQPGQSLTLIATANQGSEATYESGFVIDKFPISRPNLTFSTLTVSNMSPEDSSIYLCSVPQDRGPGYTFGSGTRLTVV.

This clonotype appeared a few times. An end of the junction does not agree with germline; a read error may underlie this. The chain joins TRBV19 to TRBJ2-1; the match to TRBD2 covers 9 bases. This CDR3 has 16 residues. In germline, CDR1 is LNHDA, CDR2 SQIVND (reference sequence). This CDR3 reads CASSIKERGAYNEQFF. For the CDR3, the DNA is TGCGCCAGTAGTATAAAGGAGCGGGGGGCCTACAATGAGCAGTTCTTC.

V and J are TRBV7-9 and TRBJ1-1; D may be TRBD1 (6 bases). Trimming removed 7 bases at V and 8 bases at J, with 20 bases between. The CDR3 is 14 amino acids. The germline gives CDR1 SEHNR, CDR2 FQNEAQ (reference sequence). The DNA of the CDR3 is TGTGCCAGCACCCGAGGGACAACGTTTCGCGAAGCTTTCTTT. Amino acids: CASTRGTTFREAFF.

This clonotype was recorded a few times. This rearrangement joins TRBV12-5 to TRBJ2-5, with 9 bases aligning to TRBD1. With V trimmed by 7 bases and J by 2 bases, 8 bases remained unmatched. The CDR3 contains 15 residues. Germline V gene data show CDR1 as LGHNT and CDR2 as FRNRAP. The CDR3 region has the DNA TGTGCTAGTGCCCCCCGCGGACAGGGGCAAGAGACCCAGTACTTC. Residues: CASAPRGQGQETQYF.

The chain recombines TRBV3-1 with TRBJ2-1; 8 nucleotides agree with TRBD1. V lost 0 bases, J lost 7 bases, and 5 bases stayed unmatched. CDR1 and CDR2 (germline): LGHDT, YNNKEL (reference sequence). This CDR3 is built from 15 residues. CDR3 protein: CASSQDTGGGNEQFF. In DNA form, the CDR3 reads TGTGCCAGCAGCCAAGATACAGGGGGTGGGAATGAGCAGTTCTTC.

This clonotype was observed at least ten times. The genes are TRBV15 and TRBJ2-7; 8 nucleotides line up with TRBD1. The CDR3 loop spans 13 amino acids. V shed 3 bases, J shed 7 bases, and the junction held 5 bases outside the gene matches. Germline loops: CDR1 LNHNV, CDR2 YYDKDF (reference sequence). In nucleotides, the CDR3 is TGTGCCACCAGCAGTGACAGGGGCGTGGAGCAGTACTTC. Its translation is CATSSDRGVEQYF.

About this clonotype itself: A read error may produce the germline difference seen at one junction end. The gene calls are TRBV12-3 or TRBV12-4 and TRBJ1-1; no firm D call. The CDR3 sequence is 12 residues long. CDR3 in amino acids: CARSWETTEAFF. As DNA, the CDR3 is TGTGCCCGCAGTTGGGAGACCACTGAAGCTTTCTTT.

There are a few counts of this clonotype. V is TRBV6-2 or TRBV6-3 and J is TRBJ2-7, with 8 bases aligning to TRBD2. The CDR3 is made up of 13 amino acids. Germline-derived CDR1 and CDR2 are MNHEY and SVGEGT. V gave up 3 bases and J gave up 7 bases; unmatched junction bases: 5. The CDR3 DNA reads TGTGCCAGCAGTTATCGGGAGGGGCTTGAGCAGTACTTC. Translated: CASSYREGLEQYF.

This clonotype was counted a few times. The J gene is TRBJ2-1, the V gene TRBV27; the match to TRBD2 covers 7 bases. The CDR3 has 14 residues. The V gene end was trimmed by 5 bases and the J gene end by 14 bases; junction bases not matched to a gene: 15. Germline CDR1 is MNHEY and CDR2 is SMNVEV (reference sequence). The CDR3 region has the DNA TGTGCCAGCAGTCCCTCCGGCGGGGGACGGATAAAGTTCTTC. It specifies CASSPSGGGRIKFF.